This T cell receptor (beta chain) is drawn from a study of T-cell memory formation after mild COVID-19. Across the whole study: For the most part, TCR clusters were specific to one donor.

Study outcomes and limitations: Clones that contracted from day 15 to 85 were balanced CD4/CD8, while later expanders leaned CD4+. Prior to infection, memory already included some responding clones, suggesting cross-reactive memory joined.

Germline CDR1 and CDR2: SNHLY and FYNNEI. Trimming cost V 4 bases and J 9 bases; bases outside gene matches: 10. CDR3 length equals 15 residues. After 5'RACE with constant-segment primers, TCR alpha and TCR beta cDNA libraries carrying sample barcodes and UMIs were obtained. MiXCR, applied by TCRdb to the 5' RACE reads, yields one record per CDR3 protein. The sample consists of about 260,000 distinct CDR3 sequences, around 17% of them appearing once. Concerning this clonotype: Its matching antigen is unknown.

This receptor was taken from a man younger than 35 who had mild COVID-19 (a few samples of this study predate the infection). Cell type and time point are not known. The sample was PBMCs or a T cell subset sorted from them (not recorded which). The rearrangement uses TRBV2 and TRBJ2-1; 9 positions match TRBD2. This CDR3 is CASSGIAGVVTEQFF. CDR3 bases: TGTGCCAGCAGTGGAATAGCGGGGGTCGTCACTGAGCAGTTCTTC.